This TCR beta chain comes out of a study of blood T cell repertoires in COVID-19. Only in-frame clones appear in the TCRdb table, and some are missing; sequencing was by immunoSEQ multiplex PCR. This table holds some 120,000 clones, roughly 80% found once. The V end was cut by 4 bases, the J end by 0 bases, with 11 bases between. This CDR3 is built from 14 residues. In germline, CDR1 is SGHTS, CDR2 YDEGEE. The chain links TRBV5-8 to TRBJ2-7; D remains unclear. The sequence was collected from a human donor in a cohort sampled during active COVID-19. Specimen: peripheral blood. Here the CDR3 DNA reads TGTGCCAGCAGCCCCCGGGTTTCCTCCTACGAGCAGTACTTC. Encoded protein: CASSPRVSSYEQYF.